Described below is a single TCR beta chain sequence and its context. Its antigen is unidentified. These data come from a study of T cell responses to AZD1222 COVID-19 vaccine. Method: immunoSEQ multiplex PCR; TCRdb's copy keeps in-frame clones and lacks some. The sample includes about 260,000 clones, 85% to 95% of them seen just once. Study results and limitations: Two AZD1222 administrations were followed by greater Spike-specific TCR breadth and depth. Females made up more of the donors, who were largely white British, and clonal diversity may have come out too low. Reports indicate that nearly half of spike-specific TCRs are directed at unmutated variant regions.

This CDR3 contains 15 residues. With V trimmed by 2 bases and J by 3 bases, 3 bases remained unmatched. CDR1 SGHRS and CDR2 YFSETQ come from the germline V gene. The genes are TRBV5-1 and TRBJ2-2, with TRBD1 identical over 8 bases. This specimen consisted of peripheral blood, obtained on day 0 of AZD1222 vaccination. The receptor was isolated from an adult in good health. The CDR3 nucleotides read TGCGCCAGCAGCTTCGGACAGGGCTACACCGGGGAGCTGTTTTTT. Its protein is CASSFGQGYTGELFF.